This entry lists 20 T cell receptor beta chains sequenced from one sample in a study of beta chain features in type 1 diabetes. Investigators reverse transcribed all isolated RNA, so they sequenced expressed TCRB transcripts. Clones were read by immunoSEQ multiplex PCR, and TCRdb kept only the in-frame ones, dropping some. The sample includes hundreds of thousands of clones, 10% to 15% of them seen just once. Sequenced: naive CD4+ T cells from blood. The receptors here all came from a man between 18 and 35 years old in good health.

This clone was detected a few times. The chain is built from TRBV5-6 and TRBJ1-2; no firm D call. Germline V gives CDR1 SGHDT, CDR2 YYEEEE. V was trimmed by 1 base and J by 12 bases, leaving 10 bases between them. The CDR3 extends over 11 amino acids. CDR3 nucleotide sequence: TGTGCCAGCAGCTTGAGACAAGTCCACACCTTC. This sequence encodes CASSLRQVHTF.

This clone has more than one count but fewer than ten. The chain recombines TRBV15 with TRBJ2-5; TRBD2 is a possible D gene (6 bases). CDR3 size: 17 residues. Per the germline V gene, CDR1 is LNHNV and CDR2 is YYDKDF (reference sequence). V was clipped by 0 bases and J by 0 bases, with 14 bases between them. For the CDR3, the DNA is TGTGCCACCAGCAGAGAGCTCGTTGGGGGGTACCAAGAGACCCAGTACTTC. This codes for CATSRELVGGYQETQYF.

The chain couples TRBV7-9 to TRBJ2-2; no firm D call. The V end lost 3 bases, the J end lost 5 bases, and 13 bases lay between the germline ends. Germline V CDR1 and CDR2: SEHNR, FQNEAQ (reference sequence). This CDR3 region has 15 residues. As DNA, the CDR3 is TGTGCCAGCAGCTTGCGGTCAATCGAAACCGGGGAGCTGTTTTTT. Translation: CASSLRSIETGELFF.

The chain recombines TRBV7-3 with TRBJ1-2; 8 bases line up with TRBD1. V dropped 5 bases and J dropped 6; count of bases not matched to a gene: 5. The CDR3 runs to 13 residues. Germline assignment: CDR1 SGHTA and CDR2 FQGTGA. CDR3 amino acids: CASSQDRDHGYTF. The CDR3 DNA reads TGTGCCAGCAGCCAGGACAGGGACCATGGCTACACCTTC.

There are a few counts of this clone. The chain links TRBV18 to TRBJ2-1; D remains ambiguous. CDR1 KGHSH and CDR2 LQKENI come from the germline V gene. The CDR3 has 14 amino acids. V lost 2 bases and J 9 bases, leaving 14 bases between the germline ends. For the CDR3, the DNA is TGTGCCAGCTCACCAGGTGGCGGCGGATTTGAGCAGTTCTTC. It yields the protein CASSPGGGGFEQFF.

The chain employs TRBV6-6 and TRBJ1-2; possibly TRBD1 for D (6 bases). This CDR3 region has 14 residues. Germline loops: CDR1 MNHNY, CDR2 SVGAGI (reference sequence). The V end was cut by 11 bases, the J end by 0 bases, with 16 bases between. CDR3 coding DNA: TGTGCCGCAGCCGGACAGAACGCTAACTATGGCTACACCTTC. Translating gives CAAAGQNANYGYTF.

Here the CDR3 reads CATSRLPGTEETQYF. The CDR3 DNA follows: TGTGCCACCAGCAGATTACCAGGGACAGAAGAGACCCAGTACTTC. The chain links TRBV15 to TRBJ2-5, with TRBD1 matching over 7 bases. The CDR3 is made up of 15 amino acids. The trim removed 2 bases at V and 3 bases at J, leaving 6 bases unmatched. Germline V gene sequence: CDR1 LNHNV, CDR2 YYDKDF (reference sequence).

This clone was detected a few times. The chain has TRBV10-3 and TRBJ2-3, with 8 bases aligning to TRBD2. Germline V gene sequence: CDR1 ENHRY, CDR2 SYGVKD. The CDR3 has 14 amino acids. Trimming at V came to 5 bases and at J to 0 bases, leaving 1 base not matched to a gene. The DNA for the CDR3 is TGTGCCATCAGTTTAGCGGGGAGCACAGATACGCAGTATTTT. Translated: CAISLAGSTDTQYF.

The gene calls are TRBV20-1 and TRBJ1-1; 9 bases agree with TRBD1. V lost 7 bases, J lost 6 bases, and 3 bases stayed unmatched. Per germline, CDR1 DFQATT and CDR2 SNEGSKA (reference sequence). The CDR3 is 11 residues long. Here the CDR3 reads CSVRQGAEAFF. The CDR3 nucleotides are TGCAGTGTCCGACAGGGGGCTGAAGCTTTCTTT.

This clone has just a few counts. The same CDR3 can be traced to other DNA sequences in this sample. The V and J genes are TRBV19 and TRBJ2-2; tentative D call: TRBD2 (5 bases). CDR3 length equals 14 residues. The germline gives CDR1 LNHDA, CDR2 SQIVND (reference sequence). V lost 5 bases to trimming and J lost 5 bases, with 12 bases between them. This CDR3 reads CASSRIGGTGELFF. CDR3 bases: TGTGCCAGTAGTCGGATTGGCGGGACCGGGGAGCTGTTTTTT.

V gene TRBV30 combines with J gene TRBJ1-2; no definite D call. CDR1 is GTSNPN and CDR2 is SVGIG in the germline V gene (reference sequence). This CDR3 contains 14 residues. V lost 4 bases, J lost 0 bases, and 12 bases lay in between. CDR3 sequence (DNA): TGTGCCTGGATTCCCCAACCAGCTAACTATGGCTACACCTTC. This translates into CAWIPQPANYGYTF.

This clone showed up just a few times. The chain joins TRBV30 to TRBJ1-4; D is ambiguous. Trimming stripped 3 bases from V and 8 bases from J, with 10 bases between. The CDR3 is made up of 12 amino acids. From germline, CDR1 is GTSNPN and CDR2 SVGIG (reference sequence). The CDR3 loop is CAWSGQVEKLFF. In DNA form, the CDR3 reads TGTGCCTGGAGCGGTCAGGTCGAAAAACTGTTTTTT.

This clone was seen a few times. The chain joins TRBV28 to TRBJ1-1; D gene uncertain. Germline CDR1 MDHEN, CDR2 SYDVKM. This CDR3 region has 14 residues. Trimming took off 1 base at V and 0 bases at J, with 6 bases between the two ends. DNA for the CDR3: TGTGCCAGCAGTTTATATCAGGTGAACACTGAAGCTTTCTTT. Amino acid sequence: CASSLYQVNTEAFF.

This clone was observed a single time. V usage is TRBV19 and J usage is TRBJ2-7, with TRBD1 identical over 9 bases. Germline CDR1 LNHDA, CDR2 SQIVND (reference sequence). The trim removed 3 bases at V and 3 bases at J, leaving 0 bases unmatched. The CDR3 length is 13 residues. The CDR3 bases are TGTGCCAGTAGTATGGGACAGGGCTACGAGCAGTACTTC. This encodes CASSMGQGYEQYF.

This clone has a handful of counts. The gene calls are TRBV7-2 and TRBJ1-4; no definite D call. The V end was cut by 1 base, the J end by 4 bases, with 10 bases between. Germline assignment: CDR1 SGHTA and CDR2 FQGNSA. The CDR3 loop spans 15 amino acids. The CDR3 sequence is CASSLVRRYNEKLFF. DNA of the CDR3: TGTGCCAGCAGCTTAGTGCGCCGCTATAATGAAAAACTGTTTTTT.

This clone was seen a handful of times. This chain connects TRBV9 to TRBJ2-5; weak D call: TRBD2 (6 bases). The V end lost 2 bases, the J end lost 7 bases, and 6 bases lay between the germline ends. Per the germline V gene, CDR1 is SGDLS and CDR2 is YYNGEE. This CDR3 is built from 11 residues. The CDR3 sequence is CASSVGGTQYF. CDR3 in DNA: TGTGCCAGCAGCGTGGGGGGGACCCAGTACTTC.

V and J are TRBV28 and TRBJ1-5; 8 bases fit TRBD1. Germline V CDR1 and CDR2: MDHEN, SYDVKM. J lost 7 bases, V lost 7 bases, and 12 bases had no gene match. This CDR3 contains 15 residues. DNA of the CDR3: TGTGCCAGCAACGTCGCAGGGGGCGCGCGGCAGCCCCAGCATTTT. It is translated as CASNVAGGARQPQHF.

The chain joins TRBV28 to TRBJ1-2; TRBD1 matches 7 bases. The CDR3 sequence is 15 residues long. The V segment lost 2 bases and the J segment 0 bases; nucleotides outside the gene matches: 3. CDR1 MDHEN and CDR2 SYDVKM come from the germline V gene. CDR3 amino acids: CASSLPGQSNYGYTF. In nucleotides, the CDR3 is TGTGCCAGCAGTTTACCGGGACAGTCTAACTATGGCTACACCTTC.

The CDR3 loop is CASSQGLSAGVEQYF. The CDR3 DNA reads TGTGCCAGCAGCCAAGGACTATCAGCGGGAGTCGAGCAGTACTTC. The chain joins TRBV14 to TRBJ2-7; TRBD2 matches at 8 bases. Unmatched junction bases numbered 8, after V lost 1 base and J lost 6 bases. The CDR3 is 15 residues long. Germline values: CDR1 SGHDN, CDR2 FVKESK.

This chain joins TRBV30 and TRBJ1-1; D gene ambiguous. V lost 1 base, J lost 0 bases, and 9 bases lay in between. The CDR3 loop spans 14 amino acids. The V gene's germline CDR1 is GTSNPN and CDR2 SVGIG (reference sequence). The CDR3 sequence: CAWSGALMNTEAFF. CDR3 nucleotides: TGTGCCTGGAGTGGTGCACTTATGAACACTGAAGCTTTCTTT.